This is a list of T cell receptor beta chains from one sample in a study of T cells in Graves' hyperthyroidism and ophthalmopathy. TCRdb re-derived calls from the multiplex PCR reads in MiXCR, one entry per CDR3 protein. The repertoire holds a few hundred thousand distinct CDR3 sequences, with less than 20% as singletons. The material sequenced was blood. These receptor sequences come from a man aged 50 to 59 with Graves' ophthalmopathy. Each CDR3 is given with its conserved first and last residue. Each record gives: clone size, V gene, J gene, D gene, CDR3 protein, CDR3 DNA. A D gene is named only where the DNA matches it firmly. The size of a clone is reported for some rows only, either as once, few or many, or as a class for expanded clones.

abundance: many; v_gene: TRBV20-1; j_gene: TRBJ1-2; d_gene: .; CDR3aa: CSAREWRNYGYTF; CDR3nt: TGCAGTGCTAGAGAATGGAGGAACTATGGCTACACCTTC
abundance: many; v_gene: TRBV7-8; j_gene: TRBJ2-5; d_gene: .; CDR3aa: CASSIQGLETQYF; CDR3nt: TGTGCCAGCAGCATACAGGGTCTTGAGACCCAGTACTTC
abundance: few; v_gene: TRBV6-6; j_gene: TRBJ1-2; d_gene: TRBD1; CDR3aa: CASSYSGTGGADGYTF; CDR3nt: TGTGCCAGCAGTTACTCGGGGACAGGGGGCGCCGATGGCTACACCTTC
abundance: few; v_gene: TRBV27; j_gene: TRBJ2-4; d_gene: TRBD1; CDR3aa: CASRITGTGIQYF; CDR3nt: TGTGCCAGCAGAATAACCGGGACAGGGATTCAGTACTTC
abundance: many; v_gene: TRBV11-3; j_gene: TRBJ2-7; d_gene: .; CDR3aa: CASSLGGNTYEQYF; CDR3nt: TGTGCCAGCAGCTTAGGAGGGAATACCTACGAGCAGTACTTC
abundance: few; v_gene: TRBV28; j_gene: TRBJ2-1; d_gene: TRBD2; CDR3aa: CASSLSSGIHEQFF; CDR3nt: TGTGCCAGCAGTTTGTCTAGCGGGATCCATGAGCAGTTCTTC
abundance: many; v_gene: TRBV28; j_gene: TRBJ1-1; d_gene: .; CDR3aa: CASSFSRGPNTEAFF; CDR3nt: TGTGCCAGCAGTTTCTCTCGGGGTCCGAACACTGAAGCTTTCTTT
abundance: .; v_gene: TRBV5-1; j_gene: TRBJ2-3; d_gene: TRBD1; CDR3aa: CASSSTTGGDTQYF; CDR3nt: TGCGCCAGCAGCTCGACCACAGGGGGAGATACGCAGTATTTT
abundance: .; v_gene: TRBV29-1; j_gene: TRBJ2-1; d_gene: TRBD2; CDR3aa: CSVSSGSSAYNEQFF; CDR3nt: TGCAGCGTTAGTAGCGGGAGTTCAGCCTACAATGAGCAGTTCTTC
abundance: .; v_gene: TRBV4-2; j_gene: TRBJ2-3; d_gene: .; CDR3aa: CASSQARPPFNPRDTQYF; CDR3nt: TGTGCCAGCAGCCAAGCGAGACCCCCGTTCAACCCTCGAGATACGCAGTATTTT
abundance: .; v_gene: TRBV7-2; j_gene: TRBJ2-4; d_gene: TRBD1; CDR3aa: CASSPDRGRAKNIQYF; CDR3nt: TGTGCCAGCAGTCCCGACAGGGGGCGCGCTAAAAACATTCAGTACTTC
abundance: .; v_gene: TRBV7-8; j_gene: TRBJ1-1; d_gene: .; CDR3aa: CASSLAGETEAFF; CDR3nt: TGTGCCAGCAGCTTAGCTGGGGAAACTGAAGCTTTCTTT
abundance: .; v_gene: TRBV6-2/TRBV6-3; j_gene: TRBJ2-7; d_gene: .; CDR3aa: CASSYAPSLGSLPTYEQYF; CDR3nt: TGTGCCAGCAGTTACGCCCCCTCTTTGGGAAGCCTACCTACCTACGAGCAGTACTTC
abundance: .; v_gene: TRBV25-1; j_gene: TRBJ2-3; d_gene: .; CDR3aa: CASSAPLNTQYF; CDR3nt: TGTGCCAGCAGTGCCCCACTAAATACGCAGTATTTT
abundance: .; v_gene: TRBV29-1; j_gene: TRBJ1-4; d_gene: TRBD1; CDR3aa: CSACQGAGEKLFF; CDR3nt: TGCAGCGCCTGCCAGGGGGCGGGTGAAAAACTGTTTTTT
abundance: .; v_gene: TRBV7-3; j_gene: TRBJ1-2; d_gene: TRBD1; CDR3aa: CASSLTGGDSNYGYTF; CDR3nt: TGTGCCAGCAGCTTAACAGGAGGGGACAGTAACTATGGCTACACCTTC
abundance: many; v_gene: TRBV28; j_gene: TRBJ1-1; d_gene: .; CDR3aa: CASSPAKYTEAFF; CDR3nt: TGTGCCAGCAGTCCTGCGAAGTACACTGAAGCTTTCTTT
abundance: many; v_gene: TRBV28; j_gene: TRBJ1-5; d_gene: .; CDR3aa: CASSLSGGSNQPQHF; CDR3nt: TGTGCCAGCAGTCTAAGTGGGGGAAGCAATCAGCCCCAGCATTTT
abundance: .; v_gene: TRBV6-1; j_gene: TRBJ2-7; d_gene: .; CDR3aa: CASSEHVKSYEQYF; CDR3nt: TGTGCCAGCAGTGAACATGTTAAATCCTACGAGCAGTACTTC
abundance: .; v_gene: TRBV12-5; j_gene: TRBJ2-1; d_gene: TRBD2; CDR3aa: CASGLKLAGVGESYNEQFF; CDR3nt: TGTGCTAGTGGTTTGAAACTAGCGGGAGTAGGGGAGTCCTACAATGAGCAGTTCTTC
abundance: many; v_gene: TRBV27; j_gene: TRBJ2-7; d_gene: TRBD2; CDR3aa: CASSFYGRPLEEQYF; CDR3nt: TGTGCCAGCAGTTTTTACGGGAGGCCCCTGGAAGAGCAGTACTTC
abundance: many; v_gene: TRBV3-1; j_gene: TRBJ2-1; d_gene: TRBD2; CDR3aa: CASSQGNSGSVEQFF; CDR3nt: TGTGCCAGCAGCCAGGGGAATAGCGGGAGTGTTGAGCAGTTCTTC
abundance: .; v_gene: TRBV6-1; j_gene: TRBJ2-2; d_gene: TRBD2; CDR3aa: CASNLIQREGNTGELFF; CDR3nt: TGTGCCAGCAACCTTATACAGCGGGAAGGTAACACCGGGGAGCTGTTTTTT
abundance: few; v_gene: TRBV30; j_gene: TRBJ2-7; d_gene: TRBD2; CDR3aa: CALVPPTGRGGPYEQYF; CDR3nt: TGTGCCTTAGTCCCACCGACGGGGCGGGGGGGACCCTACGAGCAGTACTTC
abundance: .; v_gene: TRBV6-1; j_gene: TRBJ1-1; d_gene: TRBD1; CDR3aa: CASSKTGWGTEAFF; CDR3nt: TGTGCCAGCAGTAAGACAGGGTGGGGCACTGAAGCTTTCTTT
abundance: many; v_gene: TRBV3-1; j_gene: TRBJ2-3; d_gene: .; CDR3aa: CASSQDGAAFTTDTQYF; CDR3nt: TGTGCCAGCAGCCAAGATGGGGCAGCCTTCACTACAGATACGCAGTATTTT
abundance: many; v_gene: TRBV20-1; j_gene: TRBJ2-3; d_gene: .; CDR3aa: CSAPPWTARRDTQYF; CDR3nt: TGCAGTGCTCCTCCCTGGACAGCCCGCCGGGATACGCAGTATTTT
abundance: .; v_gene: TRBV7-9; j_gene: TRBJ2-1; d_gene: .; CDR3aa: CPSSDGTTEDNEQFF; CDR3nt: TGTCCCAGCAGCGACGGGACAACCGAGGACAATGAGCAGTTCTTC
abundance: many; v_gene: TRBV6-1; j_gene: TRBJ2-7; d_gene: .; CDR3aa: CASNWLGYEQYF; CDR3nt: TGTGCCAGCAACTGGTTAGGCTACGAGCAGTACTTC
abundance: few; v_gene: TRBV29-1; j_gene: TRBJ2-5; d_gene: .; CDR3aa: CSVVVGETQYF; CDR3nt: TGCAGCGTTGTAGTTGGAGAGACCCAGTACTTC
abundance: many; v_gene: TRBV12-3/TRBV12-4; j_gene: TRBJ1-1; d_gene: .; CDR3aa: CASSFGGGNTEAFF; CDR3nt: TGTGCCAGCAGTTTCGGGGGGGGGAACACTGAAGCTTTCTTT
abundance: .; v_gene: TRBV3-1; j_gene: TRBJ1-3; d_gene: .; CDR3aa: CASSQEEKTGNTIYF; CDR3nt: TGTGCCAGCAGCCAAGAGGAGAAAACTGGAAACACCATATATTTT
abundance: many; v_gene: TRBV28; j_gene: TRBJ2-7; d_gene: TRBD1; CDR3aa: CASSYTGQGLYEQYF; CDR3nt: TGTGCCAGCAGTTATACGGGACAGGGGCTTTACGAGCAGTACTTC
abundance: many; v_gene: TRBV28; j_gene: TRBJ2-1; d_gene: .; CDR3aa: CASSFFIGGSYNEQFF; CDR3nt: TGTGCCAGCAGTTTTTTCATAGGGGGCTCCTACAATGAGCAGTTCTTC
abundance: .; v_gene: TRBV2; j_gene: TRBJ1-4; d_gene: .; CDR3aa: CASSVIVARLFF; CDR3nt: TGTGCCAGCAGTGTAATAGTCGCGAGACTGTTTTTT
abundance: .; v_gene: TRBV29-1; j_gene: TRBJ1-4; d_gene: .; CDR3aa: CSVEGPQEEKLFF; CDR3nt: TGCAGCGTTGAGGGGCCCCAGGAGGAAAAACTGTTTTTT
abundance: few; v_gene: TRBV6-1; j_gene: TRBJ2-2; d_gene: .; CDR3aa: CASSYWGGRGHSGELFF; CDR3nt: TGTGCCAGCAGTTATTGGGGGGGCAGGGGGCATAGCGGGGAGCTGTTTTTT
abundance: few; v_gene: TRBV19; j_gene: TRBJ2-7; d_gene: TRBD1; CDR3aa: CASSRDRADEQYF; CDR3nt: TGTGCCAGTAGTAGAGACAGGGCGGACGAGCAGTACTTC
abundance: few; v_gene: TRBV5-1; j_gene: TRBJ1-1; d_gene: TRBD1; CDR3aa: CASAGPRTGGNTEAFF; CDR3nt: TGCGCCAGCGCCGGACCTCGGACAGGGGGGAACACTGAAGCTTTCTTT
abundance: .; v_gene: TRBV6-1; j_gene: TRBJ2-7; d_gene: TRBD1; CDR3aa: CASSPPGTGGPYEQYF; CDR3nt: TGTGCCAGCAGTCCACCCGGGACAGGGGGCCCTTACGAGCAGTACTTC
abundance: once; v_gene: TRBV7-8; j_gene: TRBJ1-5; d_gene: .; CDR3aa: CASSLGAAGINQPQHF; CDR3nt: TGTGCCAGCAGCTTAGGAGCGGCGGGGATCAATCAGCCCCAGCATTTT
abundance: .; v_gene: TRBV12-3/TRBV12-4; j_gene: TRBJ2-7; d_gene: TRBD2; CDR3aa: CASSPGGLAGKYEQYF; CDR3nt: TGTGCCAGCAGTCCCGGGGGATTAGCGGGGAAATACGAGCAGTACTTC
abundance: few; v_gene: TRBV4-2; j_gene: TRBJ2-7; d_gene: .; CDR3aa: CASSQEMGLREQYF; CDR3nt: TGTGCCAGCAGCCAAGAGATGGGTCTCCGTGAGCAGTACTTC
abundance: .; v_gene: TRBV2; j_gene: TRBJ2-1; d_gene: TRBD2; CDR3aa: CASSELAGGLRNEQFF; CDR3nt: TGTGCCAGCAGTGAACTAGCGGGAGGGCTTCGGAATGAGCAGTTCTTC